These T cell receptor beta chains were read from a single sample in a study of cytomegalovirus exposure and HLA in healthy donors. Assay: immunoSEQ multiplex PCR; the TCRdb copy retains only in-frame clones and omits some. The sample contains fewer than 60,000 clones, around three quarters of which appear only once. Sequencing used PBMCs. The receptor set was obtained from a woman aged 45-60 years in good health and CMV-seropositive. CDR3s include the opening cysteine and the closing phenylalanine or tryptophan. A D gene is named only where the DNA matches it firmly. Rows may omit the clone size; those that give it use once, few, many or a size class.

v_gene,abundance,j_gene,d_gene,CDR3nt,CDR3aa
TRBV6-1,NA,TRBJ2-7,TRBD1,TGTGCCGCGGACCGGGACAGGGCCTCCTACGAGCAGTACTTC,CAADRDRASYEQYF
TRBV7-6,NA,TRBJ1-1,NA,TGTGCCAGCAGCTTCTCTATTGGGGGCGCGAGGACTGAAGCTTTCTTT,CASSFSIGGARTEAFF
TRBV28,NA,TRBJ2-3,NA,TGTGCCAGCAGTTTGGGAGGCCCCACAGATACGCAGTATTTT,CASSLGGPTDTQYF
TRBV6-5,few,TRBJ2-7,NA,TGTGCCAGCAGTTTAGAGGTTACTTCCTACGAGCAGTACTTC,CASSLEVTSYEQYF
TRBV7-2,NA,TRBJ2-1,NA,TGTGCCAGCAGCTCGGGCCTCATCGGGGATGAGCAGTTCTTC,CASSSGLIGDEQFF
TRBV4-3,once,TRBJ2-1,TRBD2,TGCGCCAGCAGCCGAAGATCCGGGACTAGCGGTTTCAATGAGCAGTTCTTC,CASSRRSGTSGFNEQFF
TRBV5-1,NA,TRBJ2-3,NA,TGCGCCAGCAGCCCCGTGCAGGCTCGAACTGGGAGTTTT,CASSPVQARTGSF
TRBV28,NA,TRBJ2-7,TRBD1,TGTGCCAGCAGTCCGCCCGGGACAGGGGCCTACGAGCAGTACTTC,CASSPPGTGAYEQYF
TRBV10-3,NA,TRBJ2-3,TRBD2,TGTGCCACAGGACTAGCGGGAGGCAAAGATACGCAGTATTTT,CATGLAGGKDTQYF
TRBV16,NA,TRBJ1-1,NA,TGTGCCAGCAGTCAAGGGACTTTGAACACTGAAGCTTTCTTT,CASSQGTLNTEAFF
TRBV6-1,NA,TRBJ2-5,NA,TGTGCCAGCAGTGATCACGGGGTCATGAAGACCCAGTACTTC,CASSDHGVMKTQYF
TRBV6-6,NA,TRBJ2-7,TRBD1,TGTGCCAGCAGTTCACGGGACAGGGGTCACGAGCAGTACTTC,CASSSRDRGHEQYF
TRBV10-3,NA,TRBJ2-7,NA,TGTGCCATCAGTGCGGAGAACTACGAGCAGTACTTC,CAISAENYEQYF
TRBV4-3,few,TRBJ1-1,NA,TGCGCCAGCAGCCAACGTCTTAGTTTTGGCTCGGGACACCAGAACACTGAAGCTTTCTTT,CASSQRLSFGSGHQNTEAFF
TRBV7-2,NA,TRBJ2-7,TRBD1,TGTGCCAGCAGCTTTAACAGGGGGCCCTACGAGCAGTACTTC,CASSFNRGPYEQYF
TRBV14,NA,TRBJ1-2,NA,TGTGCCAGCAGTCAGGGTCCGGGCTACACCTTC,CASSQGPGYTF
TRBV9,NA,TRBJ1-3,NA,TGTGCCAGCAGCGTAGGCCCCGGAGGGGGAAACACCATATATTTT,CASSVGPGGGNTIYF
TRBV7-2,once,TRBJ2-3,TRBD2,TGTGCCAGCAGCAGCTTAGGTCTAGCGGGGGGCCGCACAGATACGCAGTATTTT,CASSSLGLAGGRTDTQYF
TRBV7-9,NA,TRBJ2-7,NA,TGTGCCAGCAGCGCCCCGACAGGACCCCCCTACGAGCAGTACTTC,CASSAPTGPPYEQYF
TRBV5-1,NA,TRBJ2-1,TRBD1,TGCGCCAGCAGCGCGACAGGGGGCTGGAATGAGCAGTTCTTC,CASSATGGWNEQFF
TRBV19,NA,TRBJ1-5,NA,TGTGCCAGTAATGACCGGGACGGGGGTTATCAGCCCCAGCATTTT,CASNDRDGGYQPQHF
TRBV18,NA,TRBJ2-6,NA,TGTGCCAGCTCACCGGAACAGGGCTCTGGGGCCAACGTCCTGACTTTC,CASSPEQGSGANVLTF
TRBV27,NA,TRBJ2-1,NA,TGTGCCAGCAGCCCATCTATAATTACGTACAATGAGCAGTTCTTC,CASSPSIITYNEQFF
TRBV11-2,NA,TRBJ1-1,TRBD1,TGTGCCAGCTCTGCCCGGAGACAGGGGAACACTGAAGCTTTCTTT,CASSARRQGNTEAFF
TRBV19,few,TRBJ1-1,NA,TGTGCCAGTAGTAACAGGGCTGGCATGAACACTGAAGCTTTCTTT,CASSNRAGMNTEAFF
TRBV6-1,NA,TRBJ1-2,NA,TGTGCCAGCAGTGGGAAGCGGGGATATGGCTACACCTTC,CASSGKRGYGYTF
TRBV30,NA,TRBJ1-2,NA,TGTGCCTGGAGTGTACTGGCGGGAGGTTTGGGCTACACCTTC,CAWSVLAGGLGYTF
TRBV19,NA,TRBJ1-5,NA,TGTGCCAGTACAGGGTTTCGCAATCAGCCCCAGCATTTT,CASTGFRNQPQHF
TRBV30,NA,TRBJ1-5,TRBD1,TGTGCCTGGAGTGCCGGGACAGCTAGCAATCAGCCCCAGCATTTT,CAWSAGTASNQPQHF
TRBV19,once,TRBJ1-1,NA,TGTGCCAGTAGTATTAGGGGAACAGGGAAGGACACTGAAGCTTTCTTT,CASSIRGTGKDTEAFF
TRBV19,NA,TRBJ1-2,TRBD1,TGTGCCAGTAGTACCAAACAGGGGCGGATGACTAACTATGGCTACACCTTC,CASSTKQGRMTNYGYTF
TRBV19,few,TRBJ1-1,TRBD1,TGTGCCAGTAGTCCCATGTCAGGGGGAGACACTGAAGCTTTCTTT,CASSPMSGGDTEAFF
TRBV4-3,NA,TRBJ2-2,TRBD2,TGCGCCAGCAGCCAAGATCTGAGGGGACTAAGGGTCACCGGGGAGCTGTTTTTT,CASSQDLRGLRVTGELFF
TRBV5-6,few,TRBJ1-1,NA,TGTGCCAGCAGCTTCAGGGGCGTTGAGGCTTTCTTT,CASSFRGVEAFF
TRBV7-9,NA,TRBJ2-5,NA,TGTGCCAGCAGCTTAAGCGCAGGGGCACGGGAGACCCAGTACTTC,CASSLSAGARETQYF
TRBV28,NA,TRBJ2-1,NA,TGTGCCAGCAGTTTAAGAATCTCCTCGGGTGGGAATGAGCAGTTCTTC,CASSLRISSGGNEQFF
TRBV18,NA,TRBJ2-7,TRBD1,TGTGCCAGCTCACCACTCAGACAGGGGAATATCTACGAGCAGTACTTC,CASSPLRQGNIYEQYF
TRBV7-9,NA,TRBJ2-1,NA,TGTGCCAGCAGCTTAATCGGGTATGAGCAGTTCTTC,CASSLIGYEQFF
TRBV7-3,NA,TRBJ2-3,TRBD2,TGTGCCAGCAGCTCGTTACTAGCGGGAGGGCCAGATACGCAGTATTTT,CASSSLLAGGPDTQYF
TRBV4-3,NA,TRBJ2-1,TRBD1,TGCGCCAGCAGCCAGGAGGGGACAGGAGCATACAATGAGCAGTTCTTC,CASSQEGTGAYNEQFF
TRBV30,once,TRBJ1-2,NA,TGTGCCTGGAGTAGGATGTCCCAAGGTCCGCGGGGCTACACCTTC,CAWSRMSQGPRGYTF
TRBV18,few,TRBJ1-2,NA,TGTGCCAGCTCACCACAGGGGACATATGGCTACACCTTC,CASSPQGTYGYTF
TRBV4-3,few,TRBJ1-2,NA,TGCGCCAGCAGCCAAGACTCACAGGTGTATGGCTACACCTTC,CASSQDSQVYGYTF
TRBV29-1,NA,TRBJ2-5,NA,TGCAGCGTTCCTCGGGGAGAGACCCAGTACTTC,CSVPRGETQYF
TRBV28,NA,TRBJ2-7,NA,TGTGCCAGCAGTTTTCTTTCCCCCTACGAGCAGTACTTC,CASSFLSPYEQYF
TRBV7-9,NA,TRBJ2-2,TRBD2,TGTGCCAGCAGCTACGGACTAGCGGGTAACACCGGGGAGCTGTTTTTT,CASSYGLAGNTGELFF
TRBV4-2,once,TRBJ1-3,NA,TGTGCCAGCAGCCAAGGGACCGGGGGGCGGCAGGGAAACACCATATATTTT,CASSQGTGGRQGNTIYF
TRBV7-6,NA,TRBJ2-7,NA,TGTGCCAGCAGCTCATACAGAACCTACGAGCAGTACTTC,CASSSYRTYEQYF
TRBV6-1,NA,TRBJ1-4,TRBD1,TGTGCCAGCAGCCTGGGACAGGGGATAGGTGAAAAACTGTTTTTT,CASSLGQGIGEKLFF
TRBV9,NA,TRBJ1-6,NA,TGTGCCAGCAGCATGGGGGACAACGGAGGTTCACCCCTCCACTTT,CASSMGDNGGSPLHF
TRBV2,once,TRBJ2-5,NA,TGTGCCAGCAGCCCTAACAGGGCGGGAGAGACCCAGTACTTC,CASSPNRAGETQYF